The T cell receptor (beta chain) described here comes from a study of control samples from healthy donors and cancer patients. J lost 2 bases, V lost 3 bases, and 5 bases had no gene match. The CDR3 extends over 14 amino acids. The germline V gene encodes CDR1 SGHRS and CDR2 YFSETQ. Assay used: immunoSEQ multiplex PCR; TCRdb lists only in-frame clones, some missing. The top ten clones hold under 3% of a sample with 100,000 to 150,000 clones, around 90% of them seen once. The source is a middle-aged man in good health. The sample comprised blood. The chain employs TRBV5-1 and TRBJ2-7; 7 bases align to TRBD1. In DNA, the CDR3 is TGCGCCAGCAGCTCCAGGGGGTTTACCTACGAGCAGTACTTC. Translating it yields CASSSRGFTYEQYF.